This TCR beta chain was profiled in a study of T cell repertoires in cytomegalovirus infection. About the research overall: Both a matching HLA type and CMV infection were indicated by public TCR beta signatures.

This CDR3 contains 14 residues. The germline gives CDR1 SNHLY, CDR2 FYNNEI. A single record per CDR3 protein comes from TCRdb applying MiXCR to the reads. Of some 600,000 distinct CDR3 sequences in the sample, less than 25% were seen once. In regard to this clonotype: Relative to the germline gene, one junction end is altered; a read error may explain this.

The sample comprised CD8+ T cells from PBMCs. V is TRBV2 and J is TRBJ1-1; D remains ambiguous. The sequence was collected from a human donor in good health (CMV status not recorded). Some clones in this sample may be carry-over from other donors' samples. CDR3 in amino acids: CASSGEGMNTAAFF. The CDR3 nucleotides read TGTGCCAGCAGTGGGGAGGGCATGAACACTGCAGCTTTCTTT.